A single sample gave rise to the 4 T cell receptor beta chains below, sequenced in a study of cytomegalovirus exposure and HLA in healthy donors. It was with 60 Vbeta and 13 Jbeta primers that the PCR ran. Clones were sequenced by immunoSEQ multiplex PCR, and TCRdb holds only the in-frame ones, with some missing. In the table there are over 55,000 clones, 70% of which are singletons. Input material: PBMCs. These TCRs come from a woman in her 50s in good health and CMV-seropositive.

This rearrangement joins TRBV13 to TRBJ2-7; D remains unclear. Germline values: CDR1 PRHDT, CDR2 FYEKMQ (reference sequence). V lost 1 base and J 5 bases, leaving 6 bases between the germline ends. The CDR3 has 12 residues. The DNA for the CDR3 is TGTGCCAGCAGCTTAGACAGACACGAGCAGTACTTC. It specifies CASSLDRHEQYF.

In its sample, this clone was seen once. The V call is TRBV6-5, the J call TRBJ1-6, with no clear D. Trimming stripped 6 bases from V and 9 bases from J, with 18 bases between. Germline-derived CDR1 and CDR2 are MNHEY and SVGAGI. This CDR3 has 15 amino acids. The CDR3 DNA reads TGTGCCAGCAGGCCTGAGGGATTAAGGGTTTCACCCCTCCACTTT. As protein: CASRPEGLRVSPLHF.

V gene TRBV7-8 combines with J gene TRBJ1-1; the match to TRBD1 covers 9 bases. Germline V gene lookup returns CDR1 SGHVS and CDR2 FQNEAQ. The CDR3 sequence is 15 residues long. The V and J ends lost 6 bases and 4 bases, in that order; junction bases with no gene match: 9. CDR3 coding DNA: TGTGCCAGCAGGCGGGACAGGGATGAAGGCACTGAAGCTTTCTTT. Translating it yields CASRRDRDEGTEAFF. The full variable domain, in which reference TRBV7-8 and TRBJ1-1 provide the parts outside the CDR3, is GAGVSQSPRYKVAKRGQDVALRCDPISGHVSLFWYQQALGQGPEFLTYFQNEAQLDKSGLPSDRFFAERPEGSVSTLKIQRTQQEDSAVYLCASRRDRDEGTEAFFGQGTRLTVV.

This rearrangement joins TRBV9 to TRBJ1-1; tentatively, D is TRBD1 (5 bases). V lost 0 bases to trimming and J lost 3 bases, with 12 bases between them. The germline CDR1 and CDR2 sequences are SGDLS and YYNGEE. The CDR3 extends over 15 amino acids. The CDR3 is CASSVGFAGDTEAFF. DNA of the CDR3: TGTGCCAGCAGCGTAGGGTTTGCGGGGGACACTGAAGCTTTCTTT.